The 3 T cell receptor beta chains below were found in one sample sequenced in a study of blood T cells in healthy people across ages. Together with a sample-barcoded 5' primer, a J-beta primer mix was included in a second PCR lasting roughly 6 to 12 cycles. TCRdb redid the calling of the 5' RACE reads with MiXCR, one entry per CDR3 protein. This table holds hundreds of thousands of distinct CDR3 sequences, less than 35% found once. The material sequenced was blood. Every receptor here comes from a woman of 80 years or more in good health.

This clonotype has a count of ten or more. V and J are TRBV30 and TRBJ2-3; D is ambiguous. The CDR3 totals 14 residues. V lost 4 bases and J 8 bases, leaving 19 bases between the germline ends. CDR1 and CDR2 from the germline V gene are GTSNPN and SVGIG (reference sequence). CDR3 DNA sequence: TGTGCCTGGATGACGGGCCTCCCTTATGCTACGCAGTATTTT. Residues: CAWMTGLPYATQYF.

This clonotype has ten or more counts. This chain uses TRBV12-3 or TRBV12-4 with TRBJ1-2; possibly TRBD1 for D (5 bases). Trimming took off 5 bases at V and 4 bases at J, with 8 bases between the two ends. This CDR3 region has 12 residues. CDR3 loop: CASSATAYGYTF. The CDR3, as DNA: TGTGCCAGCAGTGCGACAGCCTATGGCTACACCTTC.

In this sample, this clonotype turned up a few times. The chain recombines TRBV30 with TRBJ1-2, with TRBD1 matching over 7 bases. Germline CDR1 GTSNPN, CDR2 SVGIG (reference sequence). V was clipped by 0 bases and J by 4 bases; unmatched bases: 8. The CDR3 is 15 amino acids. CDR3 loop: CAWSVPTGWSYGYTF. In nucleotides, the CDR3 is TGTGCCTGGAGTGTACCGACAGGGTGGAGCTATGGCTACACCTTC.